The following is a TCR beta chain sequence with its context. Its antigen remains unidentified. A much larger clone sits a single nucleotide away, making a read error possible. This entry comes from a study of CD8 T cells in ankylosing spondylitis. General study findings and limits: Researchers reportedly found disease-linked clones significantly enriched in matched ankylosing spondylitis synovial fluid.

Library preparation for TCR beta used quantitative 5'-RACE with molecular barcodes. MiXCR was run by TCRdb on the 5' RACE reads, yielding one entry per CDR3 protein. This table holds some 240,000 distinct CDR3 sequences, approximately 9% found once. Germline V gene data show CDR1 as MNHEY and CDR2 as SMNVEV (reference sequence). The CDR3 has 15 amino acids. V lost 3 bases and J lost 3, with 11 bases in between. Sequenced input: blood, either unsorted or a sorted T cell fraction (not recorded which). The chain carries TRBV27 and TRBJ1-4; D possibly corresponds to TRBD1 (6 bases). This sequence was found in a male donor with ankylosing spondylitis or in good health (not recorded which). Here the CDR3 DNA reads TGTGCCAGCAGTTTCGGGGGGGCTTCTAATGAAAAACTGTTTTTT. Translating gives CASSFGGASNEKLFF.